Detailed here is one T cell receptor (beta chain). Its antigen remains undetermined. Base quality data are lacking; no much larger clone is found one base away. Libraries were constructed by the immunoSEQ multiplex PCR assay. The multiplex PCR relied on a mix of 60 forward primers for TCR Vbeta segments and 13 reverse primers for TCR Jbeta segments. The CDR3 region of rearranged TCR beta genes was amplified from genomic DNA with a multiplex PCR assay. The amplified TCR beta libraries were sequenced on the Illumina HiSeq System as 87-base-pair reads. On the authors' methods: In a later analysis, 80 million or so unique TCR beta chains were counted across the 500 to 850 repertoires, and roughly 11 million of these chains were shared by at least two donors. Raw reads were error-corrected and collapsed into unique sequences with a nearest-neighbor algorithm that merged closely related sequences to remove PCR and sequencing errors. V, D and J gene segments were assigned by aligning CDR3 sequences to IMGT reference sequences. For a sequence to be retained, a match of at least six nucleotides was required to both a V gene segment and a J gene segment. Rearrangements were classified as productive when the CDR3 lacked stop codons and remained in frame with V and J, and all other rearrangements were classified as non-productive. CDR3 was defined by IMGT convention, running from the second conserved V-encoded cysteine to the conserved J-encoded phenylalanine. The earlier analysis of a few hundred of the donors excluded any sequence lacking an unambiguous match to a single V gene segment. In an earlier analysis of approximately 610 of the donors, V segments were called functional above 56.7% productive rearrangements and were called segregating when the between-donor standard deviation exceeded 5%. A statistical classification framework was built for diagnosing cytomegalovirus status from the catalog of TCR beta chain sequences. V and J gene assignment, in a later analysis, came from comparing TCR nucleotide sequences with IMGT/GENE-DB human TR gene sequences. Using the TCRdist pipeline, a later analysis assigned CDR3 sequences along with most-parsimonious VDJ recombination scenarios. In a later analysis, each TCR beta chain was defined by its CDR3 amino acid sequence together with its V-gene family, and reads lacking a unique V-gene family were excluded. As a way to deal with suspected cross-contamination and a sequencing artifact, a later analysis dropped hundreds of nucleotide sequences that were highly shared and had low generation probability. For each public chain, a later analysis derived a clonal expansion index from normalized ranks of inferred template counts within each repertoire. In a later analysis, generation probabilities were computed using a VDJ recombination model fitted to out-of-frame rearrangements, and the results were checked against IGoR. In a later analysis, TCR-TCR, TCR-HLA and TCR-CMV co-occurrence was scored with hypergeometric tests, and a repertoire-size bias correction was applied to TCR pairs. A later analysis estimated false discovery rates by permuting HLA or CMV assignments 20 times. A later analysis grouped co-occurring TCRs with DBSCAN, adding TCRdist sequence similarity when clustering within HLA-allele-positive subsets. Co-occurrence clustering excluded repertoires with fewer than 30,000 or more than 120,000 public chains, plus five with anomalous nucleotide sharing. Not all clones reach the TCRdb copy of this immuneACCESS table, which keeps in-frame sequences only. Checked studies attribute under half of the gap to unresolved V genes and leave the rest unexplained. V and J calls plus clone size are reproduced from that table; the DNA served to infer D and trimming. A total of about 160,000 clones appear in this sample, roughly 78% of them only once. 1% of the sample rests with the top ten.

The record originates from a study of cytomegalovirus exposure and HLA in healthy donors (dated by TCRdb to about 2017). Concerning the study at large: An earlier analysis of approximately 640 of the donors reported 250 to 300 Gb of sequence data and around 120 million unique TCR beta sequences from approximately 180 million T cells. To predict cytomegalovirus infection status, the study combined high-throughput TCR immunosequencing, statistical association of individual TCRs with disease status, and machine learning. Every discovery cohort repertoire had been produced on one sequencing platform. To decide whether each TCR beta V gene segment behaved as functional or pseudogenic, an earlier analysis of some 600 of the donors relied on high-throughput TCR beta sequencing. The number of typed donors differed by locus: roughly 629-640 for A, B, C, DRB1 and DQB1; approximately 520 for DQA1; 606 for DPA1; and roughly 470 for DPB1. Rather than drawing on any new phenotypic data, the later analysis identified candidate immune exposures from TCR beta sequences and the way those sequences occurred across donors. The study used immunosequencing to profile the T cell repertoires of around 600 subjects and linked those repertoires to cytomegalovirus serostatus. Roughly 320 gigabases of sequencing data and approximately 91 million unique TCR sequences made up an early release that covered over 550 HLA-typed donors. In a later genetic analysis, genome-wide SNP genotypes for about 55% of the roughly 700 donors were used, and that subset was treated as a discovery cohort. Among the roughly 400 genotyped donors, about 83% belonged to the genetic ancestry cluster associated with self-reported Caucasian donors. Both class I and class II loci were covered by HLA typing, at four-digit resolution. The study aimed to test whether signatures of past pathogen exposure could be identified by cataloging public T cell receptors. Besides the first cohort of under 700 subjects, a separate validation cohort made up of roughly 120 different subjects was used. Donor age, sex, ethnicity and CMV serostatus were compiled together with the repertoire data. Because of strong linkage in the cohort, roughly five DR-DQ haplotypes were treated as single units for association and clustering. Among roughly 400 genotyped donors of the cohort, an average of around 250,000 unique TCR beta nucleotide sequences was sequenced per donor, of which roughly 17% were non-productive. In a later analysis, previously published TCR beta repertoires from 666 donors were re-analyzed and high-resolution HLA genotyping was added so that TCR occurrence patterns could be studied.

Paper-wide results and their limitations: In both the original and validation cohorts, the classifier was reported to diagnose cytomegalovirus status with high specificity and sensitivity. V-gene and J-gene trimming of TCR beta chains was associated with a missense DCLRE1C variant in a later genetic analysis, and the association was replicated in an independent cohort. The study gave a list of 150 to 200 TCR beta chains associated with cytomegalovirus. The only immune exposure information available for the cohort was CMV serostatus. HLA typing was unavailable for some donors at each locus, so association tests used only the typed subset. In a later analysis, several top co-occurrence clusters were reported to appear linked to parvovirus B19, influenza, CMV and Epstein-Barr virus. It was suggested by the authors that the approach could potentially be generalized to other disease states and immunological phenotypes. This cohort had only TCR beta chains sequenced, and the lack of alpha or paired-chain data limited which features could be detected. A later analysis found that HLA-associated TCR beta chains were more clonally expanded and had lower generation probabilities than equally common non-associated chains. A later analysis associated about 16,000 TCR beta sequences with specific HLA alleles at a false discovery rate of 0.05. Correlated functional status among segregating V segments might be attributable to linkage disequilibrium, but an unknown experimental factor could not be ruled out. In an earlier analysis of some 540 of the donors, most TCR beta V segments appeared in productive rearrangements about 87% or about 30% of the time, broadly matching IMGT annotations. A cluster of highly shared sequence variants was judged likely to represent a technical artifact of the sequencing pipeline. A few of the identified cytomegalovirus-associated TCR beta chains were confirmed in vitro to be specific for cytomegalovirus antigens. In a later analysis, the rate of TCR association differed among HLA loci, with DRB1 alleles having the most associated TCRs and HLA-C alleles having the fewest. Assigning TCR associations to individual alleles was difficult when HLA alleles, especially DR and DQ, strongly co-occurred. Some IMGT-functional V segments, including TRBV6-2 and TRBV6-3, could not be told apart with the 87-base-pair reads, so those segments were excluded. A further reported finding was that TCR beta sequences accurately predicted the HLA-A and HLA-B alleles for most subjects in the first cohort. Because counts were too low, 15 to 20 rarely observed V segments, including chromosome 9 orphons, were excluded from the earlier analysis of under 650 of the donors. Compared with the roughly 670-donor mean, donors in an Asian-associated ancestry cluster had fewer N-insertions in productive TCRs, according to a later genetic analysis. According to a later analysis, most CMV-associated TCR beta chains appeared to be HLA-restricted, and the HLA associations seemed to be driven largely by CMV exposure. The presence/absence analyses assumed that sequencing depth was roughly uniform across donors, and that assumption may not be true. While some public TCRs were present in many individuals, most TCR sequences turned up only very rarely across donors.

In total, roughly 670 healthy bone marrow donors made up the cohort. Cohort members were all nominally healthy when sampled, although unrecorded immune exposures were likely present. The donor was CMV seropositive and was included in the group of some 290 seropositive cohort members. A peripheral blood sample was provided by each donor, and peripheral blood mononuclear cells were used for TCR beta sequencing. Genomic DNA was extracted from the blood cell samples with the Qiagen DNeasy Blood Extraction Kit. V gives up 4 bases and J gives up 0 bases, and the segment between their germline ends measures 20 bases. CDR1 and CDR2 were assigned from the germline V gene as SGHTS and YDEGEE. There are 18 amino acids in the CDR3, from cysteine to phenylalanine inclusive. Only the CDR3 region is kept as DNA, spanning 54 bases read in frame from base 1.

The TCR was taken from a woman in her forties or fifties in good health and CMV-seropositive. This chain is built from TRBV5-8 and TRBJ1-5; no D gene call is confident. The sample taken for sequencing was PBMCs. The CDR3: CASSPVPDTRYSNQPQHF. In nucleotide form, the sequence is TGTGCCAGCAGCCCTGTACCAGACACCCGATATAGCAATCAGCCCCAGCATTTT.